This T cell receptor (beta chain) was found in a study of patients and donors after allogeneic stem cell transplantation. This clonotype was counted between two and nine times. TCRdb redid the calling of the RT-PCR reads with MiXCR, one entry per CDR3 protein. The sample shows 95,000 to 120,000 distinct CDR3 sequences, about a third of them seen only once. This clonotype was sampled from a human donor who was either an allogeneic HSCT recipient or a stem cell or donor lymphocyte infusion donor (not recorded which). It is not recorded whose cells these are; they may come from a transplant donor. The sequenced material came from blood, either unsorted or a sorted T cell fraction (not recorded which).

CDR3 loop: CASRQLNTEAFF. The CDR3 coding sequence is TGTGCCAGCAGACAGTTGAACACTGAAGCTTTCTTT. The chain employs TRBV6-2 or TRBV6-3 and TRBJ1-1; no clear D. Germline V CDR1 and CDR2: MNHEY, SVGEGT. This CDR3 region has 12 residues. V lost 6 bases and J 0 bases, leaving 5 bases between the germline ends.